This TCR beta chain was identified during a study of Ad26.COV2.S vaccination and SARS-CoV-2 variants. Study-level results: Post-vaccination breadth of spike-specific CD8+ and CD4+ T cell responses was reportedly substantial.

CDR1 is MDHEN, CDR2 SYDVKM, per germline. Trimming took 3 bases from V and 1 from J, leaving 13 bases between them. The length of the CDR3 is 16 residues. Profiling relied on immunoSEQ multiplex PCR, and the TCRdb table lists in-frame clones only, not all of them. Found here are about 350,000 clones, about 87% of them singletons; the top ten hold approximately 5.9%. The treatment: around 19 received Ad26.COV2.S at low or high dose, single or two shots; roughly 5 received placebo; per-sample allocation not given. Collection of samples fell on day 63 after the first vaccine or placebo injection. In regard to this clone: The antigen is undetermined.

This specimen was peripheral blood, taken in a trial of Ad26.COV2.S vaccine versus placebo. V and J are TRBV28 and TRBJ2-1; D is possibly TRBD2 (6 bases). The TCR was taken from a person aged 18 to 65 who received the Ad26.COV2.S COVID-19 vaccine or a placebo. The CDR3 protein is CASSLGSSASYNEQFF. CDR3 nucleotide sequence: TGTGCCAGCAGTTTGGGTTCTAGCGCGTCCTACAATGAGCAGTTCTTC.